This T cell receptor (beta chain) was sequenced in a study of blood T cell repertoires in COVID-19. Study in general: There were acute and convalescent COVID-19 samples, and they came from the United States, Italy and Spain. PBMCs, B-cell-depleted T cells, or T cells were the source of the cDNA or gDNA that made up the material.

Patients of the Seattle cohort, enrolled during active infection, were followed longitudinally. Per the original data handling: Estimates of nucleated cell counts were drawn from the amplification of reference gene primers. Sequenced by immunoSEQ multiplex PCR; TCRdb stores in-frame clones only, minus some. V, J and clone size are those of that table, while D and trimming were read from the DNA. The table has about 360,000 clones, around nine tenths seen once. CDR1 KGHSH and CDR2 LQKENI come from the germline V gene. This CDR3 has 16 amino acids. The V segment lost 1 base and the J segment 4 bases; nucleotides outside the gene matches: 4.

The source material was peripheral blood. This sequence originates from an older woman with COVID-19, enrolled during active disease. This chain connects TRBV18 to TRBJ1-4; 9 bases are a match to TRBD1. DNA for the CDR3: TGTGCCAGCTCACCACGACCGGGACAGGGTAATGAAAAACTGTTTTTT. Translated: CASSPRPGQGNEKLFF.